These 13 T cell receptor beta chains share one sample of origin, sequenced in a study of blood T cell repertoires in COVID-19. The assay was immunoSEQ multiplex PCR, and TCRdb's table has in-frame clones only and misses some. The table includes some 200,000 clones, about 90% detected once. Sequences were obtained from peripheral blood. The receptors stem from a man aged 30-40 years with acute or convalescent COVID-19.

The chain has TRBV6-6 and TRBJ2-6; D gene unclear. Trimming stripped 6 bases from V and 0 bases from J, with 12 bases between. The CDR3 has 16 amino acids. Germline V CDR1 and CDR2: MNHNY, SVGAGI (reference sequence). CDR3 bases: TGTGCCAGCAGAGATAGTGGTGCCTCTGGGGCCAACGTCCTGACTTTC. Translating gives CASRDSGASGANVLTF.

The CDR3 reads CATRRGPWEEQYF. The CDR3 region has the DNA TGTGCCACGAGGAGGGGGCCCTGGGAGGAGCAGTACTTC. The V gene is TRBV28, the J gene TRBJ2-7; D possibly corresponds to TRBD1 (7 bases). Between the trimmed V and J ends, which lost 10 bases and 7 bases, there was a span of 20 bases. The CDR3 totals 13 residues. Germline V gene lookup returns CDR1 MDHEN and CDR2 SYDVKM. Drawing the rest from reference TRBV28 and TRBJ2-7, the complete variable domain is DVKVTQSSRYLVKRTGEKVFLECVQDMDHENMFWYRQDPGLGLRLIYFSYDVKMKEKGDIPEGYSVSREKKERFSLILESASTNQTSMYLCATRRGPWEEQYFGPGTRLTVT.

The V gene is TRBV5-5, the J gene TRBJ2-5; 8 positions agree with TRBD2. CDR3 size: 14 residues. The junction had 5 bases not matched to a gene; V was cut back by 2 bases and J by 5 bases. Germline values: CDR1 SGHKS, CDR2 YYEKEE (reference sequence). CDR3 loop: CASSFRTSYETQYF. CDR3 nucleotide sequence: TGTGCCAGCAGCTTCCGGACTAGCTATGAGACCCAGTACTTC.

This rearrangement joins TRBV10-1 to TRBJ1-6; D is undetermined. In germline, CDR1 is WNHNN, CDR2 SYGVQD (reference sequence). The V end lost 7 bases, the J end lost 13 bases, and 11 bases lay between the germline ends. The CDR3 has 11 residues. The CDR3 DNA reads TGCGCCAGCATCGCCGGGTCGCCCCTCCACTTT. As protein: CASIAGSPLHF.

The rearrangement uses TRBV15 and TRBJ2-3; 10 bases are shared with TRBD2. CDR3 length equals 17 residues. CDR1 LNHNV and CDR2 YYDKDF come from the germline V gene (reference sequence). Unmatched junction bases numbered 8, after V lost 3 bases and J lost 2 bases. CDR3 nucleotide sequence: TGTGCCACCAGCAGCGGACTAGCGGACCTATACACAGATACGCAGTATTTT. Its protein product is CATSSGLADLYTDTQYF.

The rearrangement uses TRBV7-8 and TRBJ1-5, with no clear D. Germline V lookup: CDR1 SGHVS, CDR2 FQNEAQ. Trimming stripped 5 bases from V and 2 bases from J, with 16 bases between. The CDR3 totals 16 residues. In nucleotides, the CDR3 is TGTGCCAGCAGCCTCGTCTCGGGAGCCCGCAATCAGCCCCAGCATTTT. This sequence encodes CASSLVSGARNQPQHF. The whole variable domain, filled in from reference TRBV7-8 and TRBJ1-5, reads GAGVSQSPRYKVAKRGQDVALRCDPISGHVSLFWYQQALGQGPEFLTYFQNEAQLDKSGLPSDRFFAERPEGSVSTLKIQRTQQEDSAVYLCASSLVSGARNQPQHFGDGTRLSIL.

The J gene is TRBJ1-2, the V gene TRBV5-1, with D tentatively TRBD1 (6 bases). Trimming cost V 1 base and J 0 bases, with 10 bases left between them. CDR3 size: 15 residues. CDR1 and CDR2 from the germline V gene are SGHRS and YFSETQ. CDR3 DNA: TGCGCCAGCAGCTTGTTTACAGGGACTAACTATGGCTACACCTTC. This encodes CASSLFTGTNYGYTF.

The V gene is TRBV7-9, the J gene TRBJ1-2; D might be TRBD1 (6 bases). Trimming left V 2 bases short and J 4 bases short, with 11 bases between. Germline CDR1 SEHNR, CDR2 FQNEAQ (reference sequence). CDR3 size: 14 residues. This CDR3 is CASSLRGQFYGYTF. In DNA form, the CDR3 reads TGTGCCAGCAGCTTAAGAGGACAGTTCTATGGCTACACCTTC.

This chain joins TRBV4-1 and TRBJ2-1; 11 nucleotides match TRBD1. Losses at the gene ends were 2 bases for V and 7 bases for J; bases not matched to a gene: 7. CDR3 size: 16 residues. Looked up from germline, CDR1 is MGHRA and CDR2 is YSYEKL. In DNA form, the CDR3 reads TGCGCCAGCAGCCAATCCGGGGGACAGGGGGGTAATGAGCAGTTCTTC. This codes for CASSQSGGQGGNEQFF.

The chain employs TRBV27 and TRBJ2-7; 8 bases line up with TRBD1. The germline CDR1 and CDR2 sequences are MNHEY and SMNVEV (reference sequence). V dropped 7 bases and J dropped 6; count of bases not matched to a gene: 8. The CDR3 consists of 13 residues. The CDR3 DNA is TGTGCCAGCACCGGGCAGGGGGCCTCCGAGCAGTACTTC. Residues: CASTGQGASEQYF.

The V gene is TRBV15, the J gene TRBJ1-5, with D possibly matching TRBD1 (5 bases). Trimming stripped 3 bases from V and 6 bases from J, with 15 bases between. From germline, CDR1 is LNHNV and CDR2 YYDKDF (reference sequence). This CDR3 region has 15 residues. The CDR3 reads CATSRSGGGSQPQHF. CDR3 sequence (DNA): TGTGCCACCAGCAGGTCAGGTGGGGGGAGTCAGCCCCAGCATTTT.

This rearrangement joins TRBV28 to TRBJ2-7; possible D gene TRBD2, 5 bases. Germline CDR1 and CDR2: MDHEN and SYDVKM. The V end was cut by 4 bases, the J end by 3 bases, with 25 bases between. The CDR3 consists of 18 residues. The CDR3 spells CASSSDGRALLDHYEQYF. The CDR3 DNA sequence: TGTGCCAGCAGTTCTGACGGGCGGGCCCTATTGGATCACTACGAGCAGTACTTC.

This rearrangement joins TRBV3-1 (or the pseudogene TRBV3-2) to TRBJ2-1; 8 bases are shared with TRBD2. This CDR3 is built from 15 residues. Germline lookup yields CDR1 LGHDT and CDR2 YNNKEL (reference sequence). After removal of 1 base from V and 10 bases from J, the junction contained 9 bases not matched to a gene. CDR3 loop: CASSQGPAGAREQFF. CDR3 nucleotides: TGTGCCAGCAGCCAAGGCCCAGCGGGAGCGCGGGAGCAGTTCTTC.